These 14 T cell receptor beta chains were sequenced from one sample in a study of blood T cell repertoires in COVID-19. Some clones are missing from TCRdb's copy, which holds only in-frame ones; the method was immunoSEQ multiplex PCR. Among 200,000 to 300,000 clones listed, around 88% were seen once. The sequenced sample consisted of PBMCs or T cells enriched from blood (not recorded which). The receptors come from a woman between 35 and 50 years old with acute COVID-19.

The chain's CDR3 is CASSRTDRNGYTF. In DNA form, the CDR3 reads TGTGCCAGCAGCCGAACAGACAGAAATGGCTACACCTTC. The chain carries TRBV2 and TRBJ1-2, with D possibly being TRBD1 (5 bases). The CDR3 is 13 amino acids. With 6 bases removed from V and 6 bases from J, the gap between germline ends came to 14 bases. Germline assignment: CDR1 SNHLY and CDR2 FYNNEI.

The J gene is TRBJ1-5, the V gene TRBV24-1, with 11 positions matching TRBD1. This CDR3 spans 17 amino acids. Germline V gene data show CDR1 as KGHDR and CDR2 as SFDVKD. The V gene end was trimmed by 4 bases and the J gene end by 4 bases; junction bases not matched to a gene: 8. DNA for the CDR3: TGTGCCACCAGTGACGGCGGGACAGGGGGAGGGAATCAGCCCCAGCATTTT. Residues: CATSDGGTGGGNQPQHF.

The genes are TRBV30 and TRBJ1-5, with D unresolved. Germline V gene data show CDR1 as GTSNPN and CDR2 as SVGIG (reference sequence). This CDR3 has 13 amino acids. V lost 2 bases and J lost 3, with 8 bases in between. DNA for the CDR3: TGTGCCTGGAGTCGGAGTCTCAATCAGCCCCAGCATTTT. Translated, it gives CAWSRSLNQPQHF. The variable domain in full, completed from reference TRBV30 and TRBJ1-5, reads SQTIHQWPATLVQPVGSPLSLECTVEGTSNPNLYWYRQAAGRGLQLLFYSVGIGQISSEVPQNLSASRPQDRQFILSSKKLLLSDSGFYLCAWSRSLNQPQHFGDGTRLSIL.

The chain combines TRBV28 with TRBJ1-1, with no clear D. CDR3 size: 14 residues. Germline V gene data show CDR1 as MDHEN and CDR2 as SYDVKM. The V gene lost 1 base and the J gene lost 0 bases, with 6 bases spanning the gap. The CDR3: CASSLFELNTEAFF. The CDR3 bases are TGTGCCAGCAGTTTATTTGAGTTGAACACTGAAGCTTTCTTT. The full variable domain, in which reference TRBV28 and TRBJ1-1 provide the parts outside the CDR3, is DVKVTQSSRYLVKRTGEKVFLECVQDMDHENMFWYRQDPGLGLRLIYFSYDVKMKEKGDIPEGYSVSREKKERFSLILESASTNQTSMYLCASSLFELNTEAFFGQGTRLTVV.

The chain employs TRBV21-1 and TRBJ1-5; no DNA check was done on the table's D call, TRBD1. TRBV21-1 is an annotated pseudogene. This CDR3 region has 14 residues. CDR3: CASSLDRGGQPQHF. In nucleotides, the CDR3 is TGTGCCAGCAGCCTGGACAGGGGTGGACAGCCCCAGCATTTT.

The chain employs TRBV19 and TRBJ1-3; maybe TRBD1 (6 bases). V lost 5 bases to trimming and J lost 2 bases, with 16 bases between them. There are 16 residues in the CDR3. Germline V gene data show CDR1 as LNHDA and CDR2 as SQIVND (reference sequence). The CDR3 nucleotides read TGTGCCAGTAGTCTCCAGACAGGCACTCCTGGAAACACCATATATTTT. It translates to CASSLQTGTPGNTIYF.

V usage is TRBV4-3 and J usage is TRBJ2-3; D is ambiguous. Per germline, CDR1 LGHNA and CDR2 YSLEER. Trimming removed 0 bases from V and 0 bases from J, with 7 bases in between. The CDR3 sequence is 15 residues long. The CDR3 spells CASSQERASTDTQYF. Here the CDR3 DNA reads TGCGCCAGCAGCCAAGAGCGAGCGAGCACAGATACGCAGTATTTT.

V gene TRBV10-3 combines with J gene TRBJ2-3; D remains unclear. Germline V CDR1 and CDR2: ENHRY, SYGVKD. The CDR3 runs 14 residues. The V gene lost 8 bases and the J gene lost 4 bases, with 16 bases spanning the gap. DNA for the CDR3: TGTGCCATCGGCGGCAGCCGACCGGCAGATACGCAGTATTTT. Encoded protein: CAIGGSRPADTQYF.

This clone has just one count. V is TRBV4-2 and J is TRBJ2-3; 13 bases agree with TRBD2. Germline V gene sequence: CDR1 LGHNA, CDR2 YNFKEQ. The CDR3 covers 18 residues. The V gene end was trimmed by 1 base and the J gene end by 1 base; junction bases not matched to a gene: 5. CDR3 DNA sequence: TGTGCCAGCAGCCAAGGGAGGACTAGCGGGAGTGGCACAGATACGCAGTATTTT. Translation: CASSQGRTSGSGTDTQYF.

The rearrangement joins TRBV5-4 to TRBJ2-5; 7 positions agree with TRBD2. V trimming: 1 base; J trimming: 6 bases; junction bases outside the gene matches: 9. Germline V gives CDR1 SGHNT, CDR2 YYREEE (reference sequence). This CDR3 spans 15 amino acids. CDR3 DNA sequence: TGTGCCAGCAGCTTGTGGGCGGGAGAGGGCAAGACCCAGTACTTC. It yields the protein CASSLWAGEGKTQYF.

This chain links TRBV18 with TRBJ2-5; no firm D call. Between the trimmed V and J ends, which lost 2 bases and 7 bases, there was a span of 14 bases. The CDR3 extends over 14 amino acids. From germline, CDR1 is KGHSH and CDR2 LQKENI. The CDR3, as DNA: TGTGCCAGCTCACCAGGGTCGCCTCGCGGGACCCAGTACTTC. Translated: CASSPGSPRGTQYF.

V is TRBV27 and J is TRBJ1-4, with D possibly matching TRBD1 (6 bases). CDR3 length equals 16 residues. V was trimmed by 5 bases and J by 0 bases, leaving 13 bases between them. CDR1 is MNHEY, CDR2 SMNVEV, per germline (reference sequence). The CDR3 DNA sequence: TGTGCCAGCAGTCCCCACCCAGGGGCAACTAATGAAAAACTGTTTTTT. Translating it yields CASSPHPGATNEKLFF.

The chain recombines TRBV19 with TRBJ2-2; D is uncertain. V was clipped by 8 bases and J by 7 bases, with 8 bases between them. Germline values: CDR1 LNHDA, CDR2 SQIVND (reference sequence). This CDR3 is 11 amino acids long. The CDR3 coding sequence is TGTGCCAGTGCAGAAAACGGGGAGCTGTTTTTT. Translation gives CASAENGELFF.

This clone came up a few times. V is TRBV18 and J is TRBJ1-4, with 8 bases identical to TRBD1. V was clipped by 1 base and J by 5 bases; unmatched bases: 0. In germline, CDR1 is KGHSH, CDR2 LQKENI. The CDR3 loop spans 14 amino acids. This chain's CDR3 is CASSPRDRNEKLFF. In DNA form, the CDR3 reads TGTGCCAGCTCACCACGGGACAGGAATGAAAAACTGTTTTTT.